This TCR beta chain was retrieved from a study of blood T cell repertoires in COVID-19. Study details: Both acute and convalescent COVID-19 samples were obtained from the United States, Italy and Spain. From T cells, B-cell-depleted T cells, or PBMCs came the material, which was cDNA or gDNA.

Original methodology: It was from reference gene primer amplification that nucleated cell counts were estimated. The method was immunoSEQ multiplex PCR; TCRdb's version includes in-frame clones alone and lacks a portion of them. V, J and clone size are taken as reported in that table, and D and trimming were inferred from the DNA itself. The sample shows fewer than 110,000 clones, about 89% of them seen only once. Trimming removed 5 bases at V and 5 bases at J, with 13 bases between. Per the germline V gene, CDR1 is SNHLY and CDR2 is FYNNEI. The CDR3 extends over 14 amino acids. The J gene is TRBJ2-1, the V gene TRBV2; D unclear. Sequences were obtained from peripheral blood. The receptor was isolated from a man aged 40-49 years with active or convalescent COVID-19. CDR3 DNA: TGTGCCAGCAGTATAGTACCTCACGACAATGAGCAGTTCTTC. It specifies CASSIVPHDNEQFF. Combining the CDR3 with reference TRBV2 and TRBJ2-1 gives the whole variable domain EPEVTQTPSHQVTQMGQEVILRCVPISNHLYFYWYRQILGQKVEFLVSFYNNEISEKSEIFDDQFSVERPDGSNFTLKIRSTKLEDSAMYFCASSIVPHDNEQFFGPGTRLTVL.